This section outlines one T cell receptor beta chain sequence together with its context. Its antigen has not been determined. Within one base of it there is no much larger clone, and no base qualities were kept. The data belong to a study of T cell responses to AZD1222 COVID-19 vaccine (dated by TCRdb to about 2021). About the study as a whole: A total of 230 to 250 trial participants underwent TCR sequencing, of whom 200 to 220 had received two doses of AZD1222 and some 25 had received two doses of the MenACWY control vaccine. Enrollment into the trials was organized by age into subgroups of 18-55, 56-69 and 70-plus years, and those subgroups contained about 160, 30 and 59 TCR-sequenced participants, respectively.

This sample's time point label indicates: about 28 days (+/-7) after the second vaccine dose. AZD1222 recipients whose second dose came at about 4 weeks and those whose second dose came at about 12 weeks were combined into one group, since spike-specific TCR depth and breadth did not differ between the two schedules. Samples from vaccinated people were obtained from the UK trials COV001 and COV002, which included a single-blind randomized controlled phase 2/3 trial of AZD1222 (ChAdOx1 nCoV-19) in healthy adults. Trial participant PBMC samples were collected at day 0 and day 28 after the second dose for TCRbeta chain sequencing. From V the trimming removes 0 bases and from J it removes 2 bases, while the gene matches leave 8 bases of the junction unaccounted for. CDR1 and CDR2, per the germline V gene, are SGHVS and FNYEAQ. From the cysteine up to the phenylalanine, the CDR3 has a length of 18 residues. Of the read, only the CDR3 DNA is kept; its 54 bases are in frame from base 1.

The CDR3 regions of human TCRbeta chains were analyzed by immunosequencing. In the source study's methods: TCRs in the repertoires were compared against a reference library of SARS-CoV-2-specific TCRs that had been generated with the MIRA antigen-specificity platform. Breadth was defined as the fraction of unique TCRs that were SARS-CoV-2-associated, and depth was defined as the fraction of total T cells that were SARS-CoV-2-associated. Each spike-specific TCR was assigned to its reactive spike region and to a CD4 or CD8 class using the MIRA data. Log10-transformed breadth and depth values were compared by one-way ANOVA with Sidak's multiple comparisons tests. As stored in TCRdb, this immuneACCESS dataset retains in-frame rearrangements with V and J assigned. A fraction of the clones does not appear; measured against another copy, unresolved V genes explain less than half of the discrepancy, and the remainder lacks a known reason. The V and J calls and clone size were taken over from that table, and D and trimming were inferred from the DNA. The sample table records some 100,000 clones; 80% to 90% of these occur just once. The ten top clones hold roughly 10% of the sample.

Results and caveats for the whole study, not just this receptor: After two AZD1222 doses, both the breadth and the depth of spike-specific TCRs were significantly higher than at day 0 and than in MenACWY recipients. Conclusions about previously exposed vaccinees are limited because only a handful of AZD1222 recipients were SARS-CoV-2 seropositive at baseline. Most participants were white British and females outnumbered males, and the authors suggested that clonal diversity may have been underestimated. The 56-69-year group was small, and its depth increase did not reach significance, likely because of low power. Reportedly, almost half of the unique spike-specific TCRs recognized epitopes lying outside the regions that are mutated in the B.1.351 and B.1.1.7 variants. Vaccine-associated CD4 TCRs spanned the whole spike protein, with dominant responses in regions 160-218 and 743-854. Because no day 14 peak-response samples were available, repertoires were characterized only after the peak T cell response.

This TCR derives from an adult who received the AZD1222 COVID-19 vaccine. This receptor chain uses TRBV7-6 and TRBJ2-1; 9 bases in between match TRBD2. The source material was peripheral blood, sampled 28 days after the second AZD1222 dose. The nucleotide sequence reads TGTGCCAGCAGCTTAGCGGGTAGCGGGAGTGCACCCTACAATGAGCAGTTCTTC. It encodes CASSLAGSGSAPYNEQFF. The CDR3 plus the reference TRBV7-6 and TRBJ2-1 genes for the other parts give the full variable domain: GAGVSQSPRYKVTKRGQDVALRCDPISGHVSLYWYRQALGQGPEFLTYFNYEAQQDKSGLPNDRFSAERPEGSISTLTIQRTEQRDSAMYRCASSLAGSGSAPYNEQFFGPGTRLTVL.